This TCR beta chain originates from a study of regulatory T cells in long-lasting Graves disease. Time point of the sample: newly diagnosed GD, antithyroid drugs for less than 3 months. Construction of the TCR library relied on RNA isolated from PBMCs. This CDR3 is 14 amino acids long. Trimming shortened V by 5 bases and J by 2 bases, and 13 bases separated the two germline ends. Germline V gene sequence: CDR1 SGHTA, CDR2 FQGNSA. Only a few counts were recorded for this clonotype. Its target is not known. HTBI primers from iRepertoire and Arm-PCR of CDR3 regions yielded the TCR beta libraries. TCRdb re-called the multiplex PCR reads through MiXCR, storing one row per CDR3 protein. The sample has a few hundred thousand distinct CDR3 sequences, approximately 16% seen once. Study observations and caveats: Newly diagnosed Graves' patients had higher TCR diversity than persistent ones. Favored usage of TRBV28, TRBJ1-2 and TRBJ2-5 was recorded in persistent disease.

These data are also associated with another study on T cells in Graves' hyperthyroidism and ophthalmopathy. That investigation notes: Stable hyperthyroidism: no ophthalmopathy progression over 18 months of follow-up. HTBI primers drove first-round RT-PCR of the TCR CDR3.

The clonotype comes from a man aged 35 to 55 with Graves disease. The chain couples TRBV7-2 to TRBJ2-7, with TRBD1 as a possible D gene (5 bases). Sequences were derived from peripheral blood mononuclear cells (PBMCs), sampled at new diagnosis, from a patient treated with antithyroid drugs. CDR3: CASSHFLGAYEQYF. The CDR3 nucleotides read TGTGCCAGCAGCCACTTTTTAGGGGCCTACGAGCAGTACTTC. Based on the CDR3 plus reference TRBV7-2 and TRBJ2-7, the full variable domain is GAGVSQSPSNKVTEKGKDVELRCDPISGHTALYWYRQSLGQGLEFLIYFQGNSAPDKSGLPSDRFSAERTGGSVSTLTIQRTQQEDSAVYLCASSHFLGAYEQYFGPGTRLTVT.